A selection of T cell receptor beta chains follows, all from one sample in a study of blood T cell repertoires in COVID-19. Clones were read by immunoSEQ multiplex PCR, and TCRdb kept only the in-frame ones, dropping some. The table lists approximately 67,000 clones, 82% of them singletons. Source material: peripheral blood. Receptor source: a man in his 60s with acute or convalescent COVID-19. The CDR3 runs from the conserved cysteine through the conserved F or W. A D gene is named only where the DNA matches it firmly. Rows give clone size only sometimes, using once, few, many, or a class for an expanded clone.

v_gene	j_gene	d_gene	abundance	CDR3aa	CDR3nt
TRBV6-5	TRBJ1-1	NA	few	CASSYSGGNTEAFF	TGTGCCAGCAGTTACTCGGGAGGAAACACTGAAGCTTTCTTT
TRBV6-4	TRBJ1-5	NA	NA	CASNLGDSNQPQHF	TGTGCCAGCAACCTCGGTGATAGCAATCAGCCCCAGCATTTT
TRBV11-2	TRBJ1-4	TRBD1	NA	CASNGGQWEKLFF	TGTGCCTCCAACGGGGGACAGTGGGAAAAACTGTTTTTT
TRBV5-1	TRBJ2-2	NA	NA	CASSTTTGNTGELFF	TGCGCCAGCTCTACCACTACCGGGAACACCGGGGAGCTGTTTTTT
TRBV7-6	TRBJ1-2	NA	NA	CASSLAVGDDYGYTF	TGTGCCAGCAGCTTAGCGGTAGGGGATGACTATGGCTACACCTTC
TRBV9	TRBJ1-6	TRBD1	NA	CASSAPGQGPPLHF	TGTGCCAGCAGCGCACCGGGACAGGGGCCACCCCTCCACTTT
TRBV14	TRBJ2-1	TRBD2	NA	CASSPLAGVYNEQFF	TGTGCCAGCAGCCCACTAGCGGGGGTTTACAATGAGCAGTTCTTC
TRBV7-2	TRBJ2-3	NA	once	CASSLERTSTDTQYF	TGTGCCAGCAGCTTAGAGAGAACTAGCACAGATACGCAGTATTTT
TRBV30	TRBJ2-2	TRBD1	NA	CAWARGPAGELFF	TGTGCCTGGGCCAGGGGGCCGGCCGGGGAGCTGTTTTTT
TRBV7-9	TRBJ1-1	NA	NA	CASSLGGGREPEAFF	TGTGCCAGCAGCTTAGGGGGAGGGAGGGAGCCTGAAGCTTTCTTT
TRBV5-1	TRBJ1-3	NA	NA	CASSSYEAGNTIYF	TGCGCCAGCAGCTCCTATGAAGCTGGAAACACCATATATTTT
TRBV5-6	TRBJ2-7	TRBD1	NA	CASSLAYSQRDRAPYEQYF	TGTGCCAGCAGCTTGGCCTATTCCCAACGGGACAGGGCGCCCTACGAGCAGTACTTC
TRBV18	TRBJ1-6	NA	NA	CASSPLDSSYNSPLHF	TGTGCCAGCTCACCACTTGACAGCTCCTATAATTCACCCCTCCACTTT
TRBV12-5	TRBJ2-7	TRBD1	NA	CASALGGTGTYEQYF	TGTGCTAGTGCCCTCGGGGGGACAGGGACCTACGAGCAGTACTTC
TRBV18	TRBJ1-2	NA	NA	CASSRPPKLGGTVGYGYTF	TGTGCCAGCTCACGCCCACCTAAGCTTGGGGGGACCGTGGGCTATGGCTACACCTTC
TRBV10-3	TRBJ2-6	NA	NA	CAISSGVGSGANVLTF	TGTGCCATCAGTTCCGGGGTAGGGTCTGGGGCCAACGTCCTGACTTTC
TRBV11-2	TRBJ2-5	TRBD1	NA	CASSLIRGPPGETQYF	TGTGCCAGCAGCTTAATCAGGGGGCCCCCGGGGGAAACCCAGTACTTC
TRBV10-1	TRBJ1-1	NA	NA	CASSANTVNTEAFF	TGCGCCAGCAGTGCCAACACAGTGAACACTGAAGCTTTCTTT
TRBV30	TRBJ1-2	NA	few	CVRADSYRYTF	TGTGTGAGGGCGGACTCCTATCGCTACACCTTC
TRBV7-9	TRBJ1-4	TRBD1	NA	CASSLLGTGGEKLFF	TGTGCCAGCAGCTTATTAGGGACAGGCGGTGAAAAACTGTTTTTT
TRBV4-2	TRBJ1-3	TRBD1	NA	CASSPGYRGAPSSGNTIYF	TGTGCCAGCAGCCCTGGCTACAGGGGCGCCCCTAGCTCTGGAAACACCATATATTTT
TRBV6-2/TRBV6-3	TRBJ2-1	TRBD2	NA	CASSLTSSSYNEQFF	TGTGCCAGCAGCCTGACTAGCAGCTCCTACAATGAGCAGTTCTTC
TRBV11-3	TRBJ1-1	TRBD1	NA	CASRLAGGYMNTEAFF	TGTGCCAGCAGACTGGCAGGGGGTTACATGAACACTGAAGCTTTCTTT
TRBV19	TRBJ2-2	NA	once	CASSSPTNTGELFF	TGTGCCAGTAGCTCCCCTACTAACACCGGGGAGCTGTTTTTT
TRBV7-6	TRBJ1-5	TRBD1	NA	CASSLGTGPYQPQHF	TGTGCCAGCAGCTTAGGGACAGGGCCGTATCAGCCCCAGCATTTT
TRBV5-1	TRBJ1-4	TRBD1	once	CASSLGQGSKLFF	TGCGCCAGCAGCTTGGGACAGGGTTCAAAACTGTTTTTT
TRBV6-6	TRBJ2-3	TRBD2	NA	CASKKGGGRTDTQYF	TGTGCCAGCAAAAAAGGCGGGGGGCGCACAGATACGCAGTATTTT
TRBV5-1	TRBJ2-1	NA	NA	CASSLAQTYNEQFF	TGCGCCAGCAGCTTGGCCCAGACTTACAATGAGCAGTTCTTC
TRBV5-1	TRBJ1-1	TRBD1	few	CASSSGTGQMNTEAFF	TGCGCCAGCAGCTCCGGGACAGGGCAAATGAACACTGAAGCTTTCTTT
TRBV20-1	TRBJ2-7	NA	NA	CSASMVQDYHEQYF	TGCAGTGCTAGTATGGTACAGGATTATCACGAGCAGTACTTC
TRBV5-4	TRBJ2-5	NA	NA	CASSPTPPETQYF	TGTGCCAGCAGCCCTACCCCGCCAGAGACCCAGTACTTC
TRBV6-1	TRBJ1-2	NA	NA	CASISGAAGYTF	TGTGCCAGCATTTCAGGGGCCGCCGGCTACACCTTC
TRBV7-2	TRBJ1-2	TRBD1	NA	CASSRGQGRNNYGYTF	TGTGCCAGCAGCAGGGGACAGGGGCGGAATAACTATGGCTACACCTTC
TRBV3-1/TRBV3-2	TRBJ1-1	NA	NA	CASSPRGNTEAFF	TGTGCCAGCAGCCCACGGGGGAACACTGAAGCTTTCTTT
TRBV19	TRBJ1-5	TRBD1	NA	CASSYRGGNSGSNQPQHF	TGTGCCAGTAGTTACAGGGGGGGGAACAGTGGAAGCAATCAGCCCCAGCATTTT
TRBV11-2	TRBJ1-1	TRBD1	NA	CASSLGTGNRVTEAFF	TGTGCCAGCAGCTTAGGGACAGGGAATCGGGTCACTGAAGCTTTCTTT
TRBV11-1	TRBJ2-1	TRBD2	NA	CASSSAGGRNEQFF	TGTGCCAGCAGCTCTGCGGGGGGGCGAAATGAGCAGTTCTTC
TRBV9	TRBJ2-7	TRBD1	NA	CASSPRGTGIYEQYF	TGTGCCAGCAGCCCCCGGGGGACAGGGATTTACGAGCAGTACTTC
TRBV5-5	TRBJ2-7	TRBD1	few	CASSLDYGQGTYEQYF	TGTGCCAGCAGCTTGGATTACGGACAGGGGACTTACGAGCAGTACTTC
TRBV19	TRBJ2-2	NA	few	CASNEAGHGELFF	TGTGCCAGTAACGAGGCAGGGCACGGGGAGCTGTTTTTT
TRBV30	TRBJ1-5	NA	NA	CAWSQGARNNQPQHF	TGTGCCTGGAGTCAAGGGGCGAGGAACAATCAGCCCCAGCATTTT
TRBV6-5	TRBJ1-3	NA	NA	CASIRGVGSGNTIYF	TGTGCCAGCATTCGGGGGGTTGGCTCTGGAAACACCATATATTTT